This T cell receptor (beta chain) emerged from a study of OX40 agonist ivuxolimab in advanced cancers. Looking at the study overall: Every 2 weeks, patients got intravenous ivuxolimab at one of six dose levels (0.01-10 mg/kg). Therapy given before enrollment (anti-PD-1, anti-PD-L1 or anti-CTLA-4) was allowed, and around 44% had some.

Clones were sequenced by immunoSEQ multiplex PCR, and TCRdb holds only the in-frame ones, with some missing. The table shows under 90,000 clones, with approximately 81% occurring only once. Germline V gene sequence: CDR1 MNHEY, CDR2 SVGAGI. The V and J ends lost 6 bases and 5 bases, in that order; junction bases with no gene match: 5. This CDR3 is 13 amino acids long. The sequenced sample was CD4+ or CD8+ T cells sorted from blood, obtained in a trial of the OX40 agonist ivuxolimab. The chain couples TRBV6-5 to TRBJ2-7, with 9 bases identical to TRBD1. This receptor was obtained from an adult with an advanced solid tumor such as melanoma, head and neck, liver or kidney cancer. CDR3 in amino acids: CASSRTGDNEQYF. The CDR3, as DNA: TGTGCCAGCAGCAGGACAGGGGACAACGAGCAGTACTTC.